This TCR beta chain was identified in a study of T-cell reconstitution after alpha-beta-depleted transplantation in children. Whole-study findings and limits: Several hundred expanded graft clones reportedly were the source of alpha-beta T cells about two months after transplant. Counts and diversity of T cells one year after transplant came mostly from newly produced T cells.

A word on this clonotype: Its antigen is not identified.

The germline gives CDR1 DFQATT, CDR2 SNEGSKA (reference sequence). The CDR3 length is 12 residues. V was trimmed by 4 bases and J by 1 base, leaving 6 bases between them. Researchers prepared the TCRbeta library using unique molecular identifiers, the study reports. One entry per CDR3 protein, called by TCRdb with MiXCR from the PCR reads. Of about 120,000 distinct CDR3 sequences listed, about 9.3% are singletons. This sequence was found in a boy between 2 and 10 years old with acute lymphoblastic leukemia, due to receive a stem cell transplant. The specimen was PBMCs, collected before TCRalphabeta/CD19-depleted stem cell transplant. J is TRBJ2-3 and V is TRBV20-1; no clear D. CDR3 DNA sequence: TGCAGTGCTAACACGGGCACAGATACGCAGTATTTT. It is translated as CSANTGTDTQYF.